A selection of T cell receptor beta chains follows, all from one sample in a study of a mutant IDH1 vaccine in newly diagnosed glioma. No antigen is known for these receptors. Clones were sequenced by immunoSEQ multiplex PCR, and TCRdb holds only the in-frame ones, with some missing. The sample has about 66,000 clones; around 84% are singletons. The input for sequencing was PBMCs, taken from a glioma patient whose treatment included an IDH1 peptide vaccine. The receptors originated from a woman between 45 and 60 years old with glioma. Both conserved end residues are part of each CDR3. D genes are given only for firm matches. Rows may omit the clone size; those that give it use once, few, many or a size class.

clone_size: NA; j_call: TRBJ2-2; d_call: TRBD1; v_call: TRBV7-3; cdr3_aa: CASSLNRGRDGELFF; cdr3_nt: TGTGCCAGCAGCTTAAACAGGGGGCGTGACGGGGAGCTGTTTTTT
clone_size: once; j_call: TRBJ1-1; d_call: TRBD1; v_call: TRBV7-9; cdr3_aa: CASSLAPGQADTEAFF; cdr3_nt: TGTGCCAGCAGCTTGGCACCGGGACAGGCGGACACTGAAGCTTTCTTT
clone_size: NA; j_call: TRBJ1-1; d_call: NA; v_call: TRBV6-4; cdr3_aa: CASSLRSNTEAFF; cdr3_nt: TGTGCCAGCAGTCTTAGATCGAACACTGAAGCTTTCTTT
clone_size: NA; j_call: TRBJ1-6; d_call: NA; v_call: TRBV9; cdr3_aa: CASSLSRENSPLHF; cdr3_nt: TGTGCCAGCAGCCTTTCCCGGGAAAATTCACCCCTCCACTTT
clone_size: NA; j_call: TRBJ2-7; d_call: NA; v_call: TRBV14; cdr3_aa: CASSQSRTGEQYF; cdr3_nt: TGTGCCAGCAGCCAATCACGGACCGGAGAGCAGTACTTC
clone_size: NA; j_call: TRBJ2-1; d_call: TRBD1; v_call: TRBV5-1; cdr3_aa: CASSPGTGVYNEQFF; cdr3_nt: TGCGCCAGCAGCCCCGGGACAGGCGTTTACAATGAGCAGTTCTTC
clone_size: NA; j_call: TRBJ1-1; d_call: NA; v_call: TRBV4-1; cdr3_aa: CASSHLGTRRTEAFF; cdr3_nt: TGCGCCAGCAGCCACCTGGGGACTCGTCGCACTGAAGCTTTCTTT
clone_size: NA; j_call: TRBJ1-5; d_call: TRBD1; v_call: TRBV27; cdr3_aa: CASRTGRNQPQHF; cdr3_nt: TGTGCCAGCAGGACAGGGCGCAATCAGCCCCAGCATTTT
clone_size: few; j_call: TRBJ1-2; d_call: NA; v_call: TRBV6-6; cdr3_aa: CASRSRDVTSYTF; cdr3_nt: TGTGCCAGCAGGAGCCGGGACGTAACTAGCTACACCTTC
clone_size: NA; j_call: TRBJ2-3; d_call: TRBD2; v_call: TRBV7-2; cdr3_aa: CASSLAGGLDTQYF; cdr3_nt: TGTGCCAGCTCCTTAGCGGGGGGATTAGATACGCAGTATTTT
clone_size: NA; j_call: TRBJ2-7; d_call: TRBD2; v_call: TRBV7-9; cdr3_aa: CASSIAGGLYEQYF; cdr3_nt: TGTGCCAGCAGCATAGCGGGGGGGTTGTACGAGCAGTACTTC
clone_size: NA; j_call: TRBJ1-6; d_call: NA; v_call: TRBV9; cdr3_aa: CASSVDGNSPLHF; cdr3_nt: TGTGCCAGCAGCGTAGACGGGAATTCACCCCTCCACTTT
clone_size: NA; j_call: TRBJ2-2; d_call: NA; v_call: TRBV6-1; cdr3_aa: CAIGGRNTGELFF; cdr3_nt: TGTGCCATTGGGGGTAGGAACACCGGGGAGCTGTTTTTT
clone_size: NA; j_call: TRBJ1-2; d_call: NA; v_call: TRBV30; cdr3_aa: CAWSGQRNNYGYTF; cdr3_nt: TGTGCCTGGAGTGGACAGAGAAATAACTATGGCTACACCTTC
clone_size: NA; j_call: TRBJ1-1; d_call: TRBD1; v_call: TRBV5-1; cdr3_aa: CASSTSQGDTEAFF; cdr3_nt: TGCGCCAGCAGCACTTCACAGGGGGACACTGAAGCTTTCTTT
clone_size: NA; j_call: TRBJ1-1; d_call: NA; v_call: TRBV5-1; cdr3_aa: CASSLARNTEAFF; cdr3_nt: TGCGCCAGCAGCTTGGCCCGGAACACTGAAGCTTTCTTT
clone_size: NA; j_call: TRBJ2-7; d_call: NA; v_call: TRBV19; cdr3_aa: CASSPREGEQYF; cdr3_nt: TGTGCCAGTAGTCCCCGGGAAGGGGAGCAGTACTTC
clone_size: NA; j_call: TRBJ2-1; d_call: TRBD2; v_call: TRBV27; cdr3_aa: CASSLGAGGTDEQFF; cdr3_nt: TGTGCCAGCAGTTTAGGGGCGGGGGGTACAGATGAGCAGTTCTTC
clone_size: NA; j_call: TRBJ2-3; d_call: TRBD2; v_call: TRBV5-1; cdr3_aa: CASSLGGLAEVTDTQYF; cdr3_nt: TGCGCCAGCAGCCTGGGGGGACTAGCGGAGGTCACAGATACGCAGTATTTT
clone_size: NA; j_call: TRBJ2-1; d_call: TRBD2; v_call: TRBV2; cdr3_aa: CASWTSGKSSYNEQFF; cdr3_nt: TGTGCCAGCTGGACTAGCGGGAAGAGCTCCTACAATGAGCAGTTCTTC
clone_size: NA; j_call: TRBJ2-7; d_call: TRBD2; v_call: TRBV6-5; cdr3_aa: CASSYSRGAYSYEQYF; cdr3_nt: TGTGCCAGCAGTTACTCGCGGGGGGCATACTCCTACGAGCAGTACTTC
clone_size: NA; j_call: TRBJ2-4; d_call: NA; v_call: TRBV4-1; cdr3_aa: CASRQTEGSEAKNIQYF; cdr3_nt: TGCGCCAGCAGACAGACCGAGGGGTCCGAGGCCAAAAACATTCAGTACTTC
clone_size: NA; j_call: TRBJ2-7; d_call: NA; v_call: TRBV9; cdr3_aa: CASSVGGAGEQYF; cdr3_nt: TGTGCCAGCAGCGTAGGGGGGGCGGGGGAGCAGTACTTC
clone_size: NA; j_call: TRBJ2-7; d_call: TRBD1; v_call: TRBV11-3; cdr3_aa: CASSSRDRGLEQYF; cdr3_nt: TGTGCCAGCAGCTCCCGGGACAGGGGGTTAGAGCAGTACTTC
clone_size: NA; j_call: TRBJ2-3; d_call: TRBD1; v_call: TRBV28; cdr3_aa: CASSLTGRDTDTQYF; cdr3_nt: TGTGCCAGCAGCCTGACAGGGCGCGACACAGATACGCAGTATTTT
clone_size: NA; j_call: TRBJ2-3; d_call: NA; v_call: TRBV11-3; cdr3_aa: CASSLGPGTNGRF; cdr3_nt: TGTGCCAGCAGCTTAGGGCCCGGGACCAATGGCCGCTTT
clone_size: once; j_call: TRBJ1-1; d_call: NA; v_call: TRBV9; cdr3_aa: CASSRRGGGTGTEAFF; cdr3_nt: TGTGCCAGCAGCAGACGGGGTGGAGGGACGGGCACTGAAGCTTTCTTT
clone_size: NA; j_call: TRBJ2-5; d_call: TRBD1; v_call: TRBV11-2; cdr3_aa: CASSHYRGPRSQETQYF; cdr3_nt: TGTGCCAGCAGCCATTACAGGGGGCCCAGGTCGCAAGAGACCCAGTACTTC
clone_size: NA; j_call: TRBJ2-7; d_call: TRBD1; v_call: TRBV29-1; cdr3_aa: CSVDTGDTYEQYF; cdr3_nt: TGCAGCGTCGACACAGGGGATACCTACGAGCAGTACTTC
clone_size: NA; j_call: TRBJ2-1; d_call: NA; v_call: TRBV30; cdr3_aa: CAWSVQYKNEQFF; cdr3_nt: TGTGCCTGGAGTGTACAGTATAAAAATGAGCAGTTCTTC
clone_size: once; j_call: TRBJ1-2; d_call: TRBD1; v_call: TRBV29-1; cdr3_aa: CSVVQGAANYGYTF; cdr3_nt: TGCAGCGTGGTACAGGGGGCCGCGAACTATGGCTACACCTTC
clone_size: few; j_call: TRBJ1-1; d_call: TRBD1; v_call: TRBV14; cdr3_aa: CASSTGASAFF; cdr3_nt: TGTGCCAGCAGTACAGGGGCTTCGGCTTTCTTT
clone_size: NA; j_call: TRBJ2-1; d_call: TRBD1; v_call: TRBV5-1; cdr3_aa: CASSSPGGYNEQFF; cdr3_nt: TGCGCCAGCAGCTCTCCAGGGGGCTACAATGAGCAGTTCTTC
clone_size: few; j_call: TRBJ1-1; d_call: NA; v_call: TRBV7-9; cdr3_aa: CASSPRGMNTEAFF; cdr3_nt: TGTGCCAGCAGCCCCCGAGGGATGAACACTGAAGCTTTCTTT
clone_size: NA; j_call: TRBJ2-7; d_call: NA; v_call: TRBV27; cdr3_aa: CASSPLDSSYEQYF; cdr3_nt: TGTGCCAGCAGTCCCCTGGACAGTTCCTACGAGCAGTACTTC
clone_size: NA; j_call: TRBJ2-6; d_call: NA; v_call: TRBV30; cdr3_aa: CAFDHSGAGANVLTF; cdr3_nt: TGTGCCTTTGATCACTCAGGGGCTGGGGCCAACGTCCTGACTTTC
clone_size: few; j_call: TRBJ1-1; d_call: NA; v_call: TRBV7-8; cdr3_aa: CASSPEGGTINTEAFF; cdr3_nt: TGTGCCAGCAGCCCGGAGGGGGGGACCATTAACACTGAAGCTTTCTTT
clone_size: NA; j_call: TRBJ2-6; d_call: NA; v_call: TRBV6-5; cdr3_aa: CASSYSGETGANVLTF; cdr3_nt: TGTGCCAGCAGTTACTCAGGGGAGACTGGGGCCAACGTCCTGACTTTC
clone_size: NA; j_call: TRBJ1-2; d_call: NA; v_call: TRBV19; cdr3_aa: CASSIGREGYGYTF; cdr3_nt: TGTGCCAGTAGTATAGGCAGGGAGGGCTATGGCTACACCTTC
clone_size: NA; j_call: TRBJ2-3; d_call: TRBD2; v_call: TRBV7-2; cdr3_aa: CASSLEGSSGGFYF; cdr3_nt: TGTGCCAGCAGCTTAGAGGGATCTAGCGGGGGGTTCTATTTT
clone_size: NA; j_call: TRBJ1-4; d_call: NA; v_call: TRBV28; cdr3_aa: CASRKGIEEKLFF; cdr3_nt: TGTGCCAGCCGAAAGGGTATTGAGGAAAAACTGTTTTTT
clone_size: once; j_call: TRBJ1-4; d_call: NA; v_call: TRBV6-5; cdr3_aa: CASSPLPNEKLFF; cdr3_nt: TGTGCCAGCTCTCCCCTTCCCAATGAAAAACTGTTTTTT
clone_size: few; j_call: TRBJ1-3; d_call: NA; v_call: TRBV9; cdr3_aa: CASSEGGLRQVHTGNTIYF; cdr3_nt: TGTGCCAGCAGCGAGGGGGGCCTTAGACAGGTTCACACTGGAAACACCATATATTTT
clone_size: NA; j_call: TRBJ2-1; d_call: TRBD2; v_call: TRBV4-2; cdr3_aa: CASTRSGGEVDEQFF; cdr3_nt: TGTGCCAGCACACGGAGCGGGGGGGAGGTAGATGAGCAGTTCTTC
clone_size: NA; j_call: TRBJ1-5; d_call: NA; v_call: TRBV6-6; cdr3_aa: CASSPEVGGKNQPQHF; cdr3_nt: TGTGCCAGCAGTCCTGAGGTGGGGGGGAAGAATCAGCCCCAGCATTTT